A single sample gave rise to the 23 T cell receptor beta chains below, sequenced in a study of blood T cell repertoires in COVID-19. TCRdb keeps only in-frame clones here, not all; method: immunoSEQ multiplex PCR. The sample has 130,000 or so clones; more than 70% are singletons. Sequencing input: peripheral blood. These receptors came from a man aged 55 to 70 with acute or convalescent COVID-19.

The V and J genes are TRBV5-5 and TRBJ1-6; 9 bases agree with TRBD1. The J segment lost 7 bases and the V segment lost 3 bases, leaving 5 bases of the junction unmatched. There are 15 residues in the CDR3. Germline-derived CDR1 and CDR2 are SGHKS and YYEKEE (reference sequence). The CDR3 coding sequence is TGTGCCAGCAGCTGGGGGACAGGGTTGAATTCACCCCTCCACTTT. It is translated as CASSWGTGLNSPLHF.

The V and J genes are TRBV6-4 and TRBJ2-4, with TRBD2 matching over 8 bases. Germline-derived CDR1 and CDR2 are MRHNA and SNTAGT. J lost 0 bases, V lost 7 bases, and 5 bases had no gene match. This CDR3 is 15 amino acids long. The CDR3 DNA reads TGTGCCAGCACTACGGGGGGGACAGCCAAAAACATTCAGTACTTC. It translates to CASTTGGTAKNIQYF.

V is TRBV27 and J is TRBJ2-7; D may be TRBD1 (6 bases). This CDR3 contains 14 residues. CDR1 MNHEY and CDR2 SMNVEV come from the germline V gene (reference sequence). Between the trimmed V and J ends, which lost 6 bases and 4 bases, there was a span of 16 bases. The CDR3 DNA is TGTGCCAGCAGGCTCAGGGGCCGCCCTTACGAGCAGTACTTC. This sequence encodes CASRLRGRPYEQYF.

The gene calls are TRBV19 and TRBJ1-3, with a possible D match to TRBD1 (6 bases). Trimming removed 9 bases from V and 2 bases from J, with 8 bases in between. The CDR3 totals 12 residues. Germline values: CDR1 LNHDA, CDR2 SQIVND (reference sequence). CDR3 bases: TGTGCCAGCACAGGGACTGGAAACACCATATATTTT. Its translation is CASTGTGNTIYF.

V and J are TRBV3-1 (or the pseudogene TRBV3-2) and TRBJ2-2; tentative D call: TRBD2 (7 bases). Germline CDR1 is LGHDT and CDR2 is YNNKEL (reference sequence). Trimming took 0 bases from V and 3 from J, leaving 17 bases between them. The CDR3 spans 18 residues. CDR3 residues: CASSQDRGGAGYTGELFF. CDR3 DNA sequence: TGTGCCAGCAGCCAAGATCGTGGGGGGGCCGGGTACACCGGGGAGCTGTTTTTT.

The CDR3 protein is CASSVEQGGLGNTIYF. The CDR3 DNA reads as TGTGCCAGCAGCGTAGAACAGGGGGGTCTCGGAAACACCATATATTTT. The rearrangement links TRBV9 to TRBJ1-3, with 8 bases identical to TRBD1. J gave up 4 bases and V 0 bases, and 6 bases lay outside the gene matches. Germline V CDR1 and CDR2: SGDLS, YYNGEE. The length of the CDR3 is 16 residues. The complete variable domain, with remaining parts taken from reference TRBV9 and TRBJ1-3, reads DSGVTQTPKHLITATGQRVTLRCSPRSGDLSVYWYQQSLDQGLQFLIQYYNGEERAKGNILERFSAQQFPDLHSELNLSSLELGDSALYFCASSVEQGGLGNTIYFGEGSWLTVV.

The chain recombines TRBV7-2 with TRBJ2-7; weak D call: TRBD2 (6 bases). V was shortened by 6 bases and J by 0 bases, with 18 bases between the two germline ends. From germline, CDR1 is SGHTA and CDR2 FQGNSA. This CDR3 comprises 16 residues. CDR3 coding DNA: TGTGCCAGCAGTCGATCCGGGACTGAGGACTCCTACGAGCAGTACTTC. Encoded protein: CASSRSGTEDSYEQYF.

This chain uses TRBV29-1 with TRBJ1-5, with D perhaps matching TRBD1 (5 bases). This CDR3 is 13 amino acids long. The V end lost 6 bases, the J end lost 7 bases, and 16 bases lay between the germline ends. Germline CDR1 and CDR2: SQVTM and ANQGSEA. DNA for the CDR3: TGCAGCGTAACCGCGGGGGGAGGACAGCCCCAGCATTTT. This codes for CSVTAGGGQPQHF.

J is TRBJ1-2 and V is TRBV15; D is undetermined. Trimming stripped 0 bases from V and 4 bases from J, with 15 bases between. CDR1 LNHNV and CDR2 YYDKDF come from the germline V gene (reference sequence). This CDR3 is built from 16 residues. CDR3: CATSRDLGSLGYGYTF. The CDR3 DNA follows: TGTGCCACCAGCAGAGATCTAGGCTCGCTGGGCTATGGCTACACCTTC.

This sequence joins TRBV10-2 and TRBJ1-5; D unclear. Germline CDR1 reads WSHSY; CDR2 reads SAAADI. The ends were cut back, 2 bases at V and 4 bases at J, with 3 bases in the middle. The CDR3 has 12 residues. CDR3 sequence (DNA): TGCGCCAGCAGTGAGGCGAATCAGCCCCAGCATTTT. This translates into CASSEANQPQHF.

The chain is built from TRBV12-3 or TRBV12-4 and TRBJ1-1, with a tentative D call TRBD1 (5 bases). V lost 7 bases and J lost 4, with 10 bases in between. The CDR3 has 12 residues. This CDR3 is CASNPGFTEAFF. CDR3 coding DNA: TGTGCCAGCAACCCAGGGTTCACTGAAGCTTTCTTT.

This clone was counted a single time. V usage is TRBV6-5 and J usage is TRBJ1-5, with TRBD1 matching over 7 bases. In germline, CDR1 is MNHEY, CDR2 SVGAGI. This CDR3 has 15 amino acids. Losses at the gene ends were 11 bases for V and 0 bases for J; bases not matched to a gene: 10. CDR3: CAAQQGRYSNQPQHF. Written as DNA, the CDR3 is TGTGCCGCTCAACAGGGGAGATATAGCAATCAGCCCCAGCATTTT.

V usage is TRBV5-1 and J usage is TRBJ2-6; 12 bases match TRBD1. This CDR3 has 17 amino acids. Germline loops: CDR1 SGHRS, CDR2 YFSETQ. The ends lost 4 bases at V and 2 bases at J; junction bases unmatched: 4. DNA for the CDR3: TGCGCCAGCAGCAATGGGACAGGGGGCGCTGGGGCCAACGTCCTGACTTTC. Its protein product is CASSNGTGGAGANVLTF.

This chain links TRBV4-1 with TRBJ2-7, with D possibly TRBD1 on 6 matching bases. In germline, CDR1 is MGHRA, CDR2 YSYEKL. The CDR3 extends over 14 amino acids. Trimming took 0 bases from V and 6 from J, leaving 12 bases between them. The CDR3: CASSQEGAAIEQYF. CDR3 nucleotides: TGCGCCAGCAGCCAAGAGGGGGCGGCTATCGAGCAGTACTTC.

The chain is built from TRBV6-6 and TRBJ2-5; 14 positions agree with TRBD2. This CDR3 has 17 residues. The V and J ends lost 5 bases and 5 bases, in that order; junction bases with no gene match: 10. In germline, CDR1 is MNHNY, CDR2 SVGAGI (reference sequence). The CDR3, as DNA: TGTGCCAGCAGTCTTACGACTAGCGGGGGGGCCTTTGAGACCCAGTACTTC. Its protein product is CASSLTTSGGAFETQYF.

V and J are TRBV3-1 (or the pseudogene TRBV3-2) and TRBJ2-7, with 7 positions matching TRBD2. Unmatched junction bases numbered 5, after V lost 0 bases and J lost 3 bases. Germline lookup yields CDR1 LGHDT and CDR2 YNNKEL (reference sequence). This CDR3 contains 15 residues. The CDR3 sequence is CASSQDPAGIYEQYF. The CDR3 region has the DNA TGTGCCAGCAGCCAAGACCCAGCGGGGATCTACGAGCAGTACTTC.

CDR3 DNA: TGCAGCGTTGAAATAGCGGTAGCCAAAAACATTCAGTACTTC. This translates into CSVEIAVAKNIQYF. This chain uses TRBV29-1 with TRBJ2-4; TRBD2 might be the D (6 bases). The CDR3 length is 14 residues. The V gene lost 2 bases and the J gene lost 0 bases, with 8 bases spanning the gap. Germline V gene data show CDR1 as SQVTM and CDR2 as ANQGSEA. The whole variable domain, filled in from reference TRBV29-1 and TRBJ2-4, reads SAVISQKPSRDICQRGTSLTIQCQVDSQVTMMFWYRQQPGQSLTLIATANQGSEATYESGFVIDKFPISRPNLTFSTLTVSNMSPEDSSIYLCSVEIAVAKNIQYFGAGTRLSVL.

The chain combines TRBV10-1 with TRBJ2-5, with 9 bases aligning to TRBD2. In germline, CDR1 is WNHNN, CDR2 SYGVQD (reference sequence). The CDR3 length is 15 residues. Trimming at V came to 4 bases and at J to 4 bases, leaving 7 bases not matched to a gene. CDR3 nucleotide sequence: TGCGCCAGCAGTGTATGGCTAGCGGGGTCAGAGACCCAGTACTTC. Translation gives CASSVWLAGSETQYF.

A few counts support this clone. The chain uses TRBV5-1 and TRBJ2-7, with a tentative D call TRBD1 (5 bases). Germline CDR1 is SGHRS and CDR2 is YFSETQ. The CDR3 is 15 residues long. Deletions cut 0 bases from V and 2 bases from J, with 12 bases between. The DNA of the CDR3 is TGCGCCAGCAGCTTGGGGGCAGGGATTGCCTACGAGCAGTACTTC. This translates into CASSLGAGIAYEQYF.

The genes are TRBV5-4 and TRBJ2-3, with D possibly matching TRBD2 (6 bases). The germline V gene has CDR1 SGHNT and CDR2 YYREEE (reference sequence). The CDR3 sequence is 14 residues long. The V end was cut by 4 bases, the J end by 1 base, with 10 bases between. CDR3 nucleotides: TGTGCCAGCAGCCGGGACTCTGGCACAGATACGCAGTATTTT. Protein sequence: CASSRDSGTDTQYF. Together with reference TRBV5-4 and TRBJ2-3, the CDR3 gives the full variable domain: ETGVTQSPTHLIKTRGQQVTLRCSSQSGHNTVSWYQQALGQGPQFIFQYYREEENGRGNFPPRFSGLQFPNYSSELNVNALELDDSALYLCASSRDSGTDTQYFGPGTRLTVL.

The rearrangement joins TRBV6-5 to TRBJ1-2, with a possible D match to TRBD1 (6 bases). Germline lookup yields CDR1 MNHEY and CDR2 SVGAGI. The ends were cut back, 6 bases at V and 6 bases at J, with 20 bases in the middle. The CDR3 is 15 amino acids. CDR3 residues: CASRPTGTLYDGYTF. The CDR3 coding sequence is TGTGCCAGCAGGCCGACAGGTACTTTATACGATGGCTACACCTTC.

The chain is built from TRBV12-5 and TRBJ2-2; a weak D match, TRBD1 (5 bases). Trimming removed 2 bases at V and 0 bases at J, with 7 bases between. CDR3 length: 15 amino acids. Per germline, CDR1 LGHNT and CDR2 FRNRAP. CDR3 DNA sequence: TGTGCTAGTGGTTTGTCACAGGCGAACACCGGGGAGCTGTTTTTT. Translating it yields CASGLSQANTGELFF.

This sequence joins TRBV30 and TRBJ1-1; D remains ambiguous. This CDR3 is 15 amino acids long. V shed 3 bases and J shed 1 base, with 15 bases lying between them. Germline CDR1 reads GTSNPN; CDR2 reads SVGIG (reference sequence). CDR3 nucleotide sequence: TGTGCCTGGAGCAAGGAACCGGGGTGGAACACTGAAGCTTTCTTT. It encodes CAWSKEPGWNTEAFF. The full variable domain, in which reference TRBV30 and TRBJ1-1 provide the parts outside the CDR3, is SQTIHQWPATLVQPVGSPLSLECTVEGTSNPNLYWYRQAAGRGLQLLFYSVGIGQISSEVPQNLSASRPQDRQFILSSKKLLLSDSGFYLCAWSKEPGWNTEAFFGQGTRLTVV.